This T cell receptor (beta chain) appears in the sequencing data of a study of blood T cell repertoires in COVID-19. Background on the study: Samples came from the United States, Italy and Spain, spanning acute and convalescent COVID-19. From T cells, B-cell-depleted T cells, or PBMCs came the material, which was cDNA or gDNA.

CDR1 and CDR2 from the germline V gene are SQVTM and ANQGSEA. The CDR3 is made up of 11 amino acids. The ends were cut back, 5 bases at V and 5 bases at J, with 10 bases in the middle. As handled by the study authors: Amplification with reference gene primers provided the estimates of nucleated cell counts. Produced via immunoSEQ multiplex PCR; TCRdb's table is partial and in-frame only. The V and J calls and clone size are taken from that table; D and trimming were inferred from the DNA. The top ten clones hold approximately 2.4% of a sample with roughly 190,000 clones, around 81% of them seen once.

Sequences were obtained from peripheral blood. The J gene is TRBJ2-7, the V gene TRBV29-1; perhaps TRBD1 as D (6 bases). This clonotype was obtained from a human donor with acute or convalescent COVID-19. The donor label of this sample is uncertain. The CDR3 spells CSVQQGNEQYF. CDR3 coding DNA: TGCAGCGTTCAACAGGGAAACGAGCAGTACTTC.